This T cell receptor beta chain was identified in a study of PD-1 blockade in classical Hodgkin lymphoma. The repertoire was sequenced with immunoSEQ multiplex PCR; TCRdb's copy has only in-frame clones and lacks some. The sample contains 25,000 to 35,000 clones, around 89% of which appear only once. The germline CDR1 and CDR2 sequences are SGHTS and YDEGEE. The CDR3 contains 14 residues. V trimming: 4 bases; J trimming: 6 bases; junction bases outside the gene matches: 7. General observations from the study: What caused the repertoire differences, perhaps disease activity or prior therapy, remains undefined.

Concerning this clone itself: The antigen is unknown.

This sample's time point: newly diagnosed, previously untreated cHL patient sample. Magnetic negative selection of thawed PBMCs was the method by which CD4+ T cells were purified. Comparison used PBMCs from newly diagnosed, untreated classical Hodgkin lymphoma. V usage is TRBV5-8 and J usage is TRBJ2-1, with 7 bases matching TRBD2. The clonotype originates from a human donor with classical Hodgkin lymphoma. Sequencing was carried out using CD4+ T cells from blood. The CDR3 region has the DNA TGTGCCAGCAGCGAGAGCGGGATCTCCAATGAGCAGTTCTTC. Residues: CASSESGISNEQFF.